These 21 T cell receptor beta chains were all obtained from the same sample, sequenced in a study of blood T cell repertoires in COVID-19. The repertoire was sequenced with immunoSEQ multiplex PCR; TCRdb's copy has only in-frame clones and lacks some. The table shows just over 60,000 clones, with 70% to 85% occurring only once. Specimen: peripheral blood. Receptors were obtained from a woman older than 75 with active or convalescent COVID-19.

This chain connects TRBV7-2 to TRBJ2-5, with 7 nucleotides matching TRBD1. Germline-derived CDR1 and CDR2 are SGHTA and FQGNSA. Trimming took 5 bases from V and 4 from J; bases not matched to a gene: 13. This CDR3 spans 16 amino acids. CDR3 in amino acids: CASSPRSRQGVETQYF. CDR3 nucleotides: TGTGCCAGCAGCCCCAGGAGCCGACAGGGAGTAGAGACCCAGTACTTC.

In nucleotides, the CDR3 is TGTGCCAGCACCGAGGGTCCAAGCGGGGGGGCCTACGAGCAGTACTTC. Translating gives CASTEGPSGGAYEQYF. The rearrangement links TRBV2 to TRBJ2-7, with 10 bases matching TRBD2. The CDR3 runs 16 residues. Looked up from germline, CDR1 is SNHLY and CDR2 is FYNNEI. Germline trimming cut 7 bases from V and 2 bases from J; bases unmatched to any gene: 11.

A single count supports this clone. The chain has TRBV5-4 and TRBJ1-1; D is unresolved. Germline-derived CDR1 and CDR2 are SGHNT and YYREEE (reference sequence). The CDR3 is made up of 14 amino acids. V was cut by 0 bases and J by 4 bases, with 10 bases left in between. The CDR3 bases are TGTGCCAGCAGCTTGGCGCCGGTCCGCACTGAAGCTTTCTTT. Its protein product is CASSLAPVRTEAFF.

The chain carries TRBV2 and TRBJ1-2, with D unresolved. The length of the CDR3 is 11 residues. V was shortened by 7 bases and J by 8 bases, with 11 bases between the two germline ends. Germline V CDR1 and CDR2: SNHLY, FYNNEI. DNA of the CDR3: TGTGCCAGCAAGCAGGAAATCGGCTACACCTTC. It encodes CASKQEIGYTF.

The chain employs TRBV6-5 and TRBJ1-4; D remains unclear. The germline V and J ends were trimmed by 8 bases and 2 bases, with 12 bases remaining between them. Germline assignment: CDR1 MNHEY and CDR2 SVGAGI. CDR3 length equals 14 residues. CDR3 loop: CASRGVLTNEKLFF. CDR3 coding DNA: TGTGCCAGCCGAGGTGTGCTGACTAATGAAAAACTGTTTTTT.

The CDR3 DNA reads TGTGCCAGCAGCAGGACAGGGGCGAACACTGAAGCTTTCTTT. Translating it yields CASSRTGANTEAFF. This chain uses TRBV6-4 with TRBJ1-1; 9 bases match TRBD1. V was pared by 6 bases and J by 1 base, with 3 bases of the junction left unmatched. Germline lookup yields CDR1 MRHNA and CDR2 SNTAGT. CDR3 length: 14 residues.

This chain uses TRBV4-2 with TRBJ1-2, with D hard to call. Germline CDR1 LGHNA, CDR2 YNFKEQ. This CDR3 comprises 11 residues. The germline V and J ends were trimmed by 5 bases and 7 bases, with 8 bases remaining between them. The CDR3 loop is CASSGSGGYTF. The DNA of the CDR3 is TGTGCCAGCAGCGGGTCGGGTGGCTACACCTTC.

The chain uses TRBV9 and TRBJ1-6; TRBD1 is a possible D gene (6 bases). V shed 0 bases and J shed 2 bases, with 12 bases lying between them. The CDR3 runs to 17 residues. Germline assignment: CDR1 SGDLS and CDR2 YYNGEE. In DNA, the CDR3 is TGTGCCAGCAGCGTAGGAGGGGGGGGTCCCTATAATTCACCCCTCCACTTT. This sequence encodes CASSVGGGGPYNSPLHF.

The chain employs TRBV19 and TRBJ1-1, with 7 bases lining up with TRBD1. CDR3 length: 15 residues. V lost 4 bases to trimming and J lost 4 bases; unmatched junction nucleotides: 9. Looked up from germline, CDR1 is LNHDA and CDR2 is SQIVND (reference sequence). CDR3 protein: CASSTDWTGTTEAFF. The CDR3 nucleotides are TGTGCCAGTAGTACTGATTGGACAGGAACCACTGAAGCTTTCTTT.

The J gene is TRBJ1-3, the V gene TRBV6-6; D is uncertain. From germline, CDR1 is MNHNY and CDR2 SVGAGI (reference sequence). V was clipped by 6 bases and J by 8 bases, with 14 bases between them. The CDR3 totals 13 residues. The CDR3 region is CASRKEDLDTIYF. In DNA form, the CDR3 reads TGTGCCAGCAGGAAAGAGGATCTGGACACCATATATTTT.

Only one count was recorded for this clone. Compared with germline, one end of the junction differs, possibly owing to a read error. The rearrangement links TRBV10-3 to TRBJ2-7, with 7 bases identical to TRBD1. This CDR3 contains 11 residues. CDR1 and CDR2 from the germline V gene are ENHRY and SYGVKD. CDR3: CAISEGGQHSF. CDR3 nucleotides: TGTGCCATCAGTGAGGGGGGACAGCATTCCTTC.

This clone came up a few times. The CDR3 loop reads CASSPLAGGYTEAFF. The DNA for the CDR3 is TGTGCCAGCAGCCCCCTGGCAGGGGGCTACACTGAAGCTTTCTTT. The chain employs TRBV5-4 and TRBJ1-1, with TRBD1 matching 8 bases. The CDR3 runs to 15 residues. CDR1 is SGHNT, CDR2 YYREEE, per germline (reference sequence). V lost 4 bases and J lost 3; bases outside the gene matches: 8.

The genes are TRBV7-7 and TRBJ2-3, with 11 bases identical to TRBD2. V shed 5 bases and J 4 bases; nucleotides not matched to a gene: 5. From germline, CDR1 is SSHAT and CDR2 FNYEAQ (reference sequence). The CDR3 runs 15 residues. CDR3 region: CASSIGTSGADTQYF. The CDR3 nucleotides read TGTGCCAGCAGCATCGGGACTAGCGGAGCAGATACGCAGTATTTT.

This clone was seen a few times. The chain recombines TRBV4-1 with TRBJ2-2; D is unresolved. Germline-derived CDR1 and CDR2 are MGHRA and YSYEKL. The ends were cut back, 2 bases at V and 3 bases at J, with 7 bases in the middle. This CDR3 is 14 amino acids long. CDR3 region: CASSQTRYTGELFF. In DNA form, the CDR3 reads TGCGCCAGCAGCCAAACACGTTACACCGGGGAGCTGTTTTTT.

This clone was found once. The sample contains more than one DNA sequence encoding this CDR3. The chain employs TRBV3-1 (or the pseudogene TRBV3-2) and TRBJ2-7; D perhaps matches TRBD2 (5 bases). CDR3 length: 12 residues. Germline CDR1 is LGHDT and CDR2 is YNNKEL (reference sequence). V shed 1 base and J shed 7 bases, with 8 bases lying between them. The CDR3 coding sequence is TGTGCCAGCAGCCAAGGGGAGCTGGAGCAGTACTTC. It codes for CASSQGELEQYF.

This clone has more than one count but fewer than ten. This chain links TRBV19 with TRBJ2-1; 10 bases agree with TRBD2. The CDR3 is made up of 15 amino acids. Per germline, CDR1 LNHDA and CDR2 SQIVND (reference sequence). V was clipped by 7 bases and J by 8 bases; unmatched bases: 11. DNA for the CDR3: TGTGCCAGTAAAAGGGCTAGCGGGGGTCCCGATGAGCAGTTCTTC. This codes for CASKRASGGPDEQFF.

V and J are TRBV6-5 and TRBJ1-2, with D unresolved. V shed 7 bases and J shed 3 bases, with 18 bases lying between them. CDR3 length: 15 amino acids. Per germline, CDR1 MNHEY and CDR2 SVGAGI. The CDR3 nucleotides read TGTGCCAGCACCCTAGAGGTACGGCTGTACTATGGCTACACCTTC. It yields the protein CASTLEVRLYYGYTF.

This clone was recorded only once. V gene TRBV3-1 (or the pseudogene TRBV3-2) combines with J gene TRBJ2-1; a weak D match, TRBD2 (6 bases). The CDR3 runs 14 residues. CDR1 is LGHDT, CDR2 YNNKEL, per germline (reference sequence). Trimming removed 4 bases at V and 1 base at J, with 8 bases between. As DNA, the CDR3 is TGTGCCAGCAGCCGGGACTTATCCTACAATGAGCAGTTCTTC. The encoded protein is CASSRDLSYNEQFF.

This clone is a singleton in its sample. This chain joins TRBV19 and TRBJ1-4, with 10 bases matching TRBD1. The germline CDR1 and CDR2 sequences are LNHDA and SQIVND (reference sequence). V lost 5 bases, J lost 7 bases, and 4 bases stayed unmatched. The CDR3 is 14 amino acids. The CDR3: CASSGTGVAEKLFF. CDR3 nucleotides: TGTGCCAGTAGTGGGACAGGGGTGGCTGAAAAACTGTTTTTT.

The genes are TRBV27 and TRBJ1-6; 7 bases agree with TRBD1. The V gene end was trimmed by 6 bases and the J gene end by 7 bases; junction bases not matched to a gene: 9. The CDR3 length is 15 residues. CDR1 is MNHEY, CDR2 SMNVEV, per germline (reference sequence). The CDR3 bases are TGTGCCAGCAGGTCTCTACAGGGGTTGAATTCACCCCTCCACTTT. This gives the protein CASRSLQGLNSPLHF.

The rearrangement joins TRBV13 to TRBJ2-2; 7 bases are a match to TRBD1. This CDR3 region has 16 residues. Trimming took 3 bases from V and 2 from J; bases not matched to a gene: 6. Germline CDR1 reads PRHDT; CDR2 reads FYEKMQ (reference sequence). The CDR3 protein is CASSFQGGGNTGELFF. In DNA form, the CDR3 reads TGTGCCAGCAGCTTCCAAGGGGGCGGAAACACCGGGGAGCTGTTTTTT.